Listed here are 32 T cell receptor beta chains from one sample, sequenced in a study of cytomegalovirus exposure and HLA in healthy donors. PCR primers comprised 60 Vbeta and 13 Jbeta primers. The data were produced by immunoSEQ multiplex PCR, yet TCRdb's version contains in-frame clones alone and is incomplete. The sample lists about 200,000 clones, roughly 77% occurring once. Sequencing was carried out using PBMCs. These receptors originate from a male donor in good health and CMV-seropositive.

The chain links TRBV9 to TRBJ2-7; possibly TRBD2 for D (5 bases). Trimming removed 0 bases from V and 1 base from J, with 11 bases in between. Germline-derived CDR1 and CDR2 are SGDLS and YYNGEE. The CDR3 contains 15 residues. The CDR3 DNA reads TGTGCCAGCAGCGTAGGTGCGCGGGTGTCCTACGAGCAGTACTTC. Its protein is CASSVGARVSYEQYF.

The chain uses TRBV9 and TRBJ2-2; perhaps TRBD2 as D (6 bases). V dropped 0 bases and J dropped 0 bases, with 12 bases sitting between them. Per germline, CDR1 SGDLS and CDR2 YYNGEE. The CDR3 spans 17 residues. The CDR3 region has the DNA TGTGCCAGCAGCGTAGTGGGGGGTGTTGCGAACACCGGGGAGCTGTTTTTT. It encodes CASSVVGGVANTGELFF.

The chain links TRBV2 to TRBJ2-5; D might be TRBD2 (5 bases). V lost 1 base to trimming and J lost 5 bases, with 17 bases between them. CDR1 and CDR2 from the germline V gene are SNHLY and FYNNEI. This CDR3 is built from 16 residues. CDR3 nucleotides: TGTGCCAGCAGTGAAGAGCCCCCCACAGAGCGGGAGACCCAGTACTTC. Translation gives CASSEEPPTERETQYF.

This clone was found once. The rearrangement joins TRBV7-8 to TRBJ2-7; TRBD1 matches at 7 bases. V gave up 0 bases and J gave up 4 bases; unmatched junction bases: 3. The length of the CDR3 is 14 residues. From germline, CDR1 is SGHVS and CDR2 FQNEAQ. The CDR3: CASSLAGQPYEQYF. The CDR3 DNA reads as TGTGCCAGCAGCTTAGCGGGACAGCCTTACGAGCAGTACTTC.

The chain employs TRBV7-2 and TRBJ1-2, with D perhaps matching TRBD1 (5 bases). Trimming cost V 4 bases and J 4 bases, with 10 bases left between them. Germline V gene lookup returns CDR1 SGHTA and CDR2 FQGNSA. CDR3 size: 13 residues. CDR3 sequence (DNA): TGTGCCAGCAGCTCGGACATCGGCTATGGCTACACCTTC. This gives the protein CASSSDIGYGYTF.

The rearrangement joins TRBV27 to TRBJ2-2; 9 nucleotides agree with TRBD2. This CDR3 region has 16 residues. CDR1 is MNHEY and CDR2 is SMNVEV in the germline V gene (reference sequence). J was trimmed by 4 bases and V by 7 bases; bases with no gene match: 10. CDR3 nucleotides: TGTGCCAGCACCCCCGGTAGCGGGAGACCCACCGGGGAGCTGTTTTTT. As protein: CASTPGSGRPTGELFF.

The V gene is TRBV5-4, the J gene TRBJ1-2; D is uncertain. Deletions cut 3 bases from V and 4 bases from J, with 10 bases between. Germline V lookup: CDR1 SGHNT, CDR2 YYREEE (reference sequence). The CDR3 loop spans 13 amino acids. The CDR3 DNA sequence: TGTGCCAGCAGCTCGGACTTACTCTATGGCTACACCTTC. Translated: CASSSDLLYGYTF.

The chain couples TRBV11-2 to TRBJ2-1; D ambiguous. Germline V lookup: CDR1 SGHAT, CDR2 FQNNGV. Trimming took 0 bases from V and 9 from J, leaving 15 bases between them. The CDR3 extends over 15 amino acids. The CDR3 is CASSLDQPSFSEQFF. The DNA for the CDR3 is TGTGCCAGCAGCTTAGATCAACCTAGTTTTAGTGAGCAGTTCTTC.

The chain combines TRBV7-2 with TRBJ2-1; 10 bases match TRBD2. The CDR3 has 17 residues. CDR1 SGHTA and CDR2 FQGNSA come from the germline V gene. Trimming at V came to 5 bases and at J to 0 bases, leaving 7 bases not matched to a gene. CDR3 protein: CASSARTSGSSYNEQFF. The CDR3 nucleotides read TGTGCCAGCAGCGCAAGGACTAGCGGAAGCTCCTACAATGAGCAGTTCTTC.

The V call is TRBV7-8, the J call TRBJ2-1; D gene unclear. The CDR3 contains 13 residues. The germline V and J ends were trimmed by 7 bases and 7 bases, with 14 bases remaining between them. Germline values: CDR1 SGHVS, CDR2 FQNEAQ. The CDR3 DNA reads TGTGCCAGCAAGTATCGCGCAAAAAATGAGCAGTTCTTC. The encoded protein is CASKYRAKNEQFF.

The chain links TRBV19 to TRBJ1-4, with unresolved D. Per the germline V gene, CDR1 is LNHDA and CDR2 is SQIVND (reference sequence). The CDR3 totals 12 residues. Trimming left V 4 bases short and J 11 bases short, with 11 bases between. The CDR3 loop reads CASSSSGRKLFF. The DNA of the CDR3 is TGTGCCAGTAGTAGTTCCGGGAGGAAACTGTTTTTT.

The chain uses TRBV11-2 and TRBJ1-6; D is ambiguous. V was cut by 0 bases and J by 7 bases, with 7 bases left in between. There are 14 residues in the CDR3. The germline V gene encodes CDR1 SGHAT and CDR2 FQNNGV. The CDR3 DNA sequence: TGTGCCAGCAGCTTAGATCCGGGGAATTCACCCCTCCACTTT. Translated, it gives CASSLDPGNSPLHF.

V usage is TRBV7-2 and J usage is TRBJ1-1; possible D gene TRBD1, 6 bases. CDR3 length: 13 residues. Trimming shortened V by 6 bases and J by 4 bases, and 12 bases separated the two germline ends. Germline lookup yields CDR1 SGHTA and CDR2 FQGNSA. CDR3 nucleotides: TGTGCCAGCAGACCTGACAGGACCACTGAAGCTTTCTTT. Protein product: CASRPDRTTEAFF.

The chain uses TRBV11-2 and TRBJ2-1; TRBD2 matches 7 bases. V lost 7 bases and J lost 4; bases outside the gene matches: 10. Germline assignment: CDR1 SGHAT and CDR2 FQNNGV. This CDR3 region has 15 residues. The CDR3 nucleotides read TGTGCCAGCATACGAGGCTGGGGGGGTTACAATGAGCAGTTCTTC. Translated, it gives CASIRGWGGYNEQFF.

The chain recombines TRBV7-2 with TRBJ1-2, with D uncertain. V lost 2 bases and J lost 2, with 3 bases in between. Germline CDR1 and CDR2: SGHTA and FQGNSA. CDR3 length equals 12 residues. The CDR3 spells CASSLRNYGYTF. The DNA of the CDR3 is TGTGCCAGCAGCTTACGGAACTATGGCTACACCTTC.

This clone was detected only once. V gene TRBV4-2 combines with J gene TRBJ1-4, with a tentative D call TRBD1 (6 bases). Trimming removed 0 bases from V and 8 bases from J, with 13 bases in between. This CDR3 region has 15 residues. CDR1 is LGHNA and CDR2 is YNFKEQ in the germline V gene. The CDR3 spells CASSQDLQGTEKLFF. Written as DNA, the CDR3 is TGTGCCAGCAGCCAAGATCTACAGGGAACCGAAAAACTGTTTTTT.

The gene calls are TRBV19 and TRBJ2-3; 10 bases agree with TRBD2. This CDR3 comprises 15 residues. With 6 bases clipped from V and 4 bases from J, the junction kept 7 bases outside the gene matches. Germline V gives CDR1 LNHDA, CDR2 SQIVND (reference sequence). CDR3 sequence reads: CASSNRAGGADTQYF. The CDR3 DNA follows: TGTGCCAGTAGCAATAGAGCGGGGGGGGCAGATACGCAGTATTTT.

The V call is TRBV27, the J call TRBJ2-3, with a possible D match to TRBD1 (6 bases). V was trimmed by 6 bases and J by 2 bases, leaving 15 bases between them. This CDR3 region has 15 residues. From germline, CDR1 is MNHEY and CDR2 SMNVEV (reference sequence). CDR3 nucleotide sequence: TGTGCCAGCAGAGTTATTAGGGGGAACACAGATACGCAGTATTTT. It encodes CASRVIRGNTDTQYF.

J is TRBJ1-1 and V is TRBV7-3, with 9 bases identical to TRBD1. After removal of 5 bases from V and 4 bases from J, the junction contained 8 bases not matched to a gene. The CDR3 is 15 residues long. Germline-derived CDR1 and CDR2 are SGHTA and FQGTGA. The CDR3 DNA reads as TGTGCCAGCAGCAGAACAGGGGGCGCGGGCACTGAAGCTTTCTTT. It specifies CASSRTGGAGTEAFF.

This clone showed up just once. This chain joins TRBV18 and TRBJ2-5; no reliable D call. The ends were cut back, 5 bases at V and 2 bases at J, with 9 bases in the middle. This CDR3 has 13 amino acids. Germline lookup yields CDR1 KGHSH and CDR2 LQKENI. DNA of the CDR3: TGTGCCAGCTCAGGCAGGTCACAAGAGACCCAGTACTTC. Amino acid sequence: CASSGRSQETQYF.

This clone was observed once. This sequence joins TRBV18 and TRBJ1-5; D may be TRBD1 (6 bases). The CDR3 has 14 amino acids. Germline lookup yields CDR1 KGHSH and CDR2 LQKENI. V lost 3 bases and J lost 2, with 8 bases in between. The CDR3 spells CASSPSGGNQPQHF. The CDR3 coding sequence is TGTGCCAGCTCACCCTCAGGGGGCAATCAGCCCCAGCATTTT. The complete variable domain, with remaining parts taken from reference TRBV18 and TRBJ1-5, reads NAGVMQNPRHLVRRRGQEARLRCSPMKGHSHVYWYRQLPEEGLKFMVYLQKENIIDESGMPKERFSAEFPKEGPSILRIQQVVRGDSAAYFCASSPSGGNQPQHFGDGTRLSIL.

This chain links TRBV28 with TRBJ1-3; D not resolved. The V gene's germline CDR1 is MDHEN and CDR2 SYDVKM. Between the trimmed V and J ends, which lost 5 bases and 3 bases, there was a span of 5 bases. The CDR3 contains 12 residues. The CDR3 loop is CASSLGGNTIYF. The CDR3 nucleotides read TGTGCCAGCAGTCTAGGTGGAAACACCATATATTTT.

The chain couples TRBV7-3 to TRBJ2-2, with 8 bases aligning to TRBD1. The V and J ends lost 5 bases and 1 base, in that order; junction bases with no gene match: 3. There are 15 residues in the CDR3. CDR1 and CDR2 from the germline V gene are SGHTA and FQGTGA. In nucleotides, the CDR3 is TGTGCCAGCAGCCTCGGGACAGGGAACACCGGGGAGCTGTTTTTT. Translation: CASSLGTGNTGELFF. Looking up the rest from reference TRBV7-3 and TRBJ2-2 gives the full variable domain: GAGVSQTPSNKVTEKGKYVELRCDPISGHTALYWYRQSLGQGPEFLIYFQGTGAADDSGLPNDRFFAVRPEGSVSTLKIQRTERGDSAVYLCASSLGTGNTGELFFGEGSRLTVL.

The CDR3 region has the DNA TGTGCCAGCAGCCCGGCGGGGAGAAACTACGAGCAGTACTTC. This gives the protein CASSPAGRNYEQYF. V is TRBV7-9 and J is TRBJ2-7; D is possibly TRBD2 (6 bases). The CDR3 length is 14 residues. The V gene lost 5 bases and the J gene lost 3 bases, with 14 bases spanning the gap. Germline V CDR1 and CDR2: SEHNR, FQNEAQ (reference sequence).

The CDR3 region has the DNA TGTGCCAGCGAGCCAGCGGGAGGGCGCCACGAGCAGTACTTC. This translates into CASEPAGGRHEQYF. The chain uses TRBV7-2 and TRBJ2-7; TRBD2 aligns across 10 bases. CDR3 length equals 14 residues. Germline V gene lookup returns CDR1 SGHTA and CDR2 FQGNSA. Losses at the gene ends were 8 bases for V and 5 bases for J; bases not matched to a gene: 9.

This clone was detected only once. This chain connects TRBV14 to TRBJ1-2, with a weak D call TRBD1 (6 bases). This CDR3 is 14 amino acids long. V lost 0 bases, J lost 8 bases, and 13 bases lay in between. The V gene's germline CDR1 is SGHDN and CDR2 FVKESK. The CDR3 coding sequence is TGTGCCAGCAGCCAAGATGGTTCGGGGGGCGGCTACACCTTC. This gives the protein CASSQDGSGGGYTF.

This chain links TRBV4-3 with TRBJ2-5; a possible D gene is TRBD1 (6 bases). V was trimmed by 0 bases and J by 5 bases, leaving 13 bases between them. Per germline, CDR1 LGHNA and CDR2 YSLEER. The CDR3 extends over 15 amino acids. The CDR3 region has the DNA TGCGCCAGCAGCCAAGATCGCAGGGGTGGGGAGACCCAGTACTTC. This sequence encodes CASSQDRRGGETQYF.

The chain joins TRBV28 to TRBJ2-7, with TRBD1 identical over 9 bases. V dropped 4 bases and J dropped 2; count of bases not matched to a gene: 3. The CDR3 runs 14 residues. The germline V gene encodes CDR1 MDHEN and CDR2 SYDVKM. The CDR3 bases are TGTGCCAGCAGTTCGACAGGGGGGGCCTACGAGCAGTACTTC. Translation gives CASSSTGGAYEQYF. The variable domain in full, with the rest retrieved from reference TRBV28 and TRBJ2-7, is DVKVTQSSRYLVKRTGEKVFLECVQDMDHENMFWYRQDPGLGLRLIYFSYDVKMKEKGDIPEGYSVSREKKERFSLILESASTNQTSMYLCASSSTGGAYEQYFGPGTRLTVT.

J is TRBJ2-2 and V is TRBV9; TRBD1 matches at 9 bases. Trimming cost V 4 bases and J 6 bases; bases outside gene matches: 10. CDR1 and CDR2 (germline): SGDLS, YYNGEE. This CDR3 is built from 16 residues. The chain's CDR3 is CASSPTGGRLAGELFF. The CDR3 DNA is TGTGCCAGCAGCCCGACAGGGGGTCGTTTGGCCGGGGAGCTGTTTTTT.

CDR3 loop: CASSFTDKAYEQYF. The CDR3 nucleotides are TGTGCCAGCAGTTTCACGGACAAGGCTTACGAGCAGTACTTC. The chain carries TRBV6-1 and TRBJ2-7, with D possibly matching TRBD1 (5 bases). The CDR3 is 14 amino acids. The germline V and J ends were trimmed by 5 bases and 4 bases, with 15 bases remaining between them. Per the germline V gene, CDR1 is MNHNS and CDR2 is SASEGT.

The chain has TRBV2 and TRBJ2-2; weak D call: TRBD2 (6 bases). This CDR3 has 13 residues. The V gene's germline CDR1 is SNHLY and CDR2 FYNNEI. Trimming pared 7 bases from V and 10 bases from J, leaving 16 bases between. The CDR3 nucleotides read TGTGCCAGCATCTCGGGTCTAGCGTCGGAGCTGTTTTTT. Protein sequence: CASISGLASELFF. Full variable domain (rest looked up from reference TRBV2 and TRBJ2-2): EPEVTQTPSHQVTQMGQEVILRCVPISNHLYFYWYRQILGQKVEFLVSFYNNEISEKSEIFDDQFSVERPDGSNFTLKIRSTKLEDSAMYFCASISGLASELFFGEGSRLTVL.

The chain joins TRBV10-3 to TRBJ2-3; D perhaps matches TRBD2 (6 bases). Trimming left V 6 bases short and J 2 bases short, with 12 bases between. Germline CDR1 and CDR2: ENHRY and SYGVKD. CDR3 length: 14 residues. This chain's CDR3 is CAIRSRRDTDTQYF. In DNA form, the CDR3 reads TGTGCCATCAGATCTAGGAGGGACACAGATACGCAGTATTTT.